The 29 T cell receptor beta chains below come from one sample, sequenced in a study of cytomegalovirus exposure and HLA in healthy donors. The PCR used 60 Vbeta and 13 Jbeta primers. Profiling relied on immunoSEQ multiplex PCR, and the TCRdb table lists in-frame clones only, not all of them. The repertoire holds 85,000 to 95,000 clones, with over 65% as singletons. The sequenced sample was PBMCs. All receptors come from a man in his thirties or forties in good health and CMV-seropositive.

The chain combines TRBV10-2 with TRBJ2-5; 7 nucleotides align to TRBD1. Per the germline V gene, CDR1 is WSHSY and CDR2 is SAAADI. J gave up 1 base and V 5 bases, and 7 bases lay outside the gene matches. CDR3 length: 15 residues. The CDR3 is CASSRGRGVQETQYF. The CDR3 DNA sequence: TGCGCCAGCAGTAGGGGGCGCGGTGTCCAAGAGACCCAGTACTTC.

The rearrangement uses TRBV7-2 and TRBJ1-1; 7 bases map to TRBD1. CDR3 length equals 14 residues. V lost 1 base, J lost 5 bases, and 4 bases stayed unmatched. CDR1 and CDR2 (germline): SGHTA, FQGNSA. The CDR3 DNA reads as TGTGCCAGCAGCTTAGACAGGGGAGAGACTGAAGCTTTCTTT. Encoded protein: CASSLDRGETEAFF.

The gene calls are TRBV18 and TRBJ2-2, with 10 bases lining up with TRBD1. Germline CDR1 reads KGHSH; CDR2 reads LQKENI. V was clipped by 3 bases and J by 6 bases; unmatched bases: 4. The CDR3 covers 15 residues. CDR3 residues: CASSPTGGTSGELFF. The CDR3 coding sequence is TGTGCCAGCTCACCGACAGGGGGCACATCCGGGGAGCTGTTTTTT.

J is TRBJ2-1 and V is TRBV5-1; D gene uncertain. Germline-derived CDR1 and CDR2 are SGHRS and YFSETQ. The CDR3 spans 12 residues. V lost 5 bases and J lost 5, with 8 bases in between. As DNA, the CDR3 is TGCGCCAGCAGTATCCCCGACAATGAGCAGTTCTTC. Translation gives CASSIPDNEQFF.

The V and J genes are TRBV4-2 and TRBJ1-2, with 9 nucleotides matching TRBD1. Trimming removed 5 bases from V and 4 bases from J; junction bases left unmatched: 11. Germline V gene data show CDR1 as LGHNA and CDR2 as YNFKEQ. This CDR3 has 16 residues. In nucleotides, the CDR3 is TGTGCCAGCAGCGCGGGCGTGGTGACAGGGGGCTATGGCTACACCTTC. It is translated as CASSAGVVTGGYGYTF.

V usage is TRBV28 and J usage is TRBJ2-2; TRBD2 matches at 7 bases. From germline, CDR1 is MDHEN and CDR2 SYDVKM. This CDR3 is built from 14 residues. V gave up 5 bases and J gave up 10 bases; unmatched junction bases: 10. Here the CDR3 DNA reads TGTGCCAGCAGTCCTCTGGCGGGAGCAATGGAGCTGTTTTTT. Translated: CASSPLAGAMELFF. Full variable domain (missing parts from reference TRBV28 and TRBJ2-2): DVKVTQSSRYLVKRTGEKVFLECVQDMDHENMFWYRQDPGLGLRLIYFSYDVKMKEKGDIPEGYSVSREKKERFSLILESASTNQTSMYLCASSPLAGAMELFFGEGSRLTVL.

This clone was seen just once. This sequence joins TRBV6-6 and TRBJ1-2; 8 bases align to TRBD1. The germline CDR1 and CDR2 sequences are MNHNY and SVGAGI (reference sequence). The CDR3 is made up of 13 amino acids. V shed 6 bases, J shed 4 bases, and the junction held 4 bases outside the gene matches. The CDR3 region is CASRDGTGYGYTF. DNA for the CDR3: TGTGCCAGCAGGGACGGGACAGGCTATGGCTACACCTTC.

This clone was detected only once. The chain carries TRBV2 and TRBJ2-1; 9 positions agree with TRBD2. Germline CDR1 and CDR2: SNHLY and FYNNEI. The ends lost 8 bases at V and 4 bases at J; junction bases unmatched: 9. This CDR3 contains 15 residues. CDR3 protein: CASSVSSGEYNEQFF. As DNA, the CDR3 is TGTGCCAGCTCCGTTTCTAGCGGGGAGTACAATGAGCAGTTCTTC.

This clone has a handful of counts. The genes are TRBV6-5 and TRBJ1-1; perhaps TRBD1 as D (5 bases). CDR3 length equals 15 residues. Germline CDR1 and CDR2: MNHEY and SVGAGI. V was clipped by 5 bases and J by 5 bases, with 18 bases between them. CDR3 in DNA: TGTGCCAGCAGTCCTTCCGTCGGGGGTCGGACTGAAGCTTTCTTT. This sequence encodes CASSPSVGGRTEAFF.

This clone was seen a handful of times. V and J are TRBV7-6 and TRBJ1-2, with 7 bases matching TRBD1. The V gene's germline CDR1 is SGHVS and CDR2 FNYEAQ. CDR3 length: 15 amino acids. The V and J ends lost 2 bases and 2 bases, in that order; junction bases with no gene match: 5. This chain's CDR3 is CASSLQQGLNYGYTF. CDR3 sequence (DNA): TGTGCCAGCAGCTTACAACAGGGGCTAAACTATGGCTACACCTTC.

The CDR3 is CASSPDSGSYEQYF. The CDR3 nucleotides are TGTGCCAGCAGCCCGGACAGTGGCTCCTACGAGCAGTACTTC. This chain connects TRBV9 to TRBJ2-7; D might be TRBD1 (6 bases). V gave up 4 bases and J gave up 0 bases, with 11 bases separating them. The CDR3 totals 14 residues. Per germline, CDR1 SGDLS and CDR2 YYNGEE.

V gene TRBV4-3 combines with J gene TRBJ2-1; TRBD2 matches at 8 bases. With 1 base clipped from V and 2 bases from J, the junction kept 4 bases outside the gene matches. CDR1 and CDR2 (germline): LGHNA, YSLEER. The CDR3 sequence is 16 residues long. The CDR3: CASSQGPGGPYNEQFF. The CDR3 nucleotides read TGCGCCAGCAGCCAAGGACCGGGAGGGCCCTACAATGAGCAGTTCTTC.

This clone was detected only a few times. The chain is built from TRBV29-1 and TRBJ1-3; 8 positions agree with TRBD1. The J segment lost 2 bases and the V segment lost 4 bases, leaving 1 base of the junction unmatched. The CDR3 loop spans 13 amino acids. Looked up from germline, CDR1 is SQVTM and CDR2 is ANQGSEA. The CDR3 DNA sequence: TGCAGCGTTGGGACAGGGCCTGGAAACACCATATATTTT. Its translation: CSVGTGPGNTIYF.

The rearrangement joins TRBV7-9 to TRBJ1-2; TRBD1 matches at 8 bases. The V gene's germline CDR1 is SEHNR and CDR2 FQNEAQ (reference sequence). V shed 6 bases, J shed 4 bases, and the junction held 4 bases outside the gene matches. CDR3 length equals 13 residues. The CDR3 region has the DNA TGTGCCAGCAGAAACGGGACAGGCTATGGCTACACCTTC. It translates to CASRNGTGYGYTF.

This clone turned up a few times. The V call is TRBV5-4, the J call TRBJ1-2; 7 bases agree with TRBD1. The CDR3 covers 13 residues. With V trimmed by 5 bases and J by 6 bases, 7 bases remained unmatched. The germline V gene has CDR1 SGHNT and CDR2 YYREEE (reference sequence). In DNA, the CDR3 is TGTGCCAGCAGTATAACCGGGACAGATGGCTACACCTTC. Its protein is CASSITGTDGYTF.

The chain recombines TRBV7-9 with TRBJ2-2; a weak D match, TRBD2 (5 bases). The CDR3 is 15 amino acids. Germline values: CDR1 SEHNR, CDR2 FQNEAQ (reference sequence). V lost 5 bases and J lost 0, with 10 bases in between. The CDR3 coding sequence is TGTGCCAGCAGCCCCTTCGGGGCGAACACCGGGGAGCTGTTTTTT. Protein: CASSPFGANTGELFF.

The V call is TRBV27, the J call TRBJ1-1; D perhaps matches TRBD1 (6 bases). The CDR3 spans 14 residues. Germline loops: CDR1 MNHEY, CDR2 SMNVEV (reference sequence). V gave up 7 bases and J gave up 5 bases, with 17 bases separating them. This chain's CDR3 is CASKGGPRRTEAFF. The CDR3 nucleotides are TGTGCCAGCAAAGGGGGTCCCCGGAGGACTGAAGCTTTCTTT.

This sequence joins TRBV7-3 and TRBJ2-5; weak D call: TRBD1 (6 bases). The CDR3 sequence is 13 residues long. Germline CDR1 SGHTA, CDR2 FQGTGA. With 5 bases removed from V and 7 bases from J, the gap between germline ends came to 14 bases. The CDR3: CASSPPGTMTQYF. The CDR3 bases are TGTGCCAGCAGCCCCCCGGGGACAATGACCCAGTACTTC.

This clone is a singleton in its sample. This chain uses TRBV5-4 with TRBJ2-7; 9 positions agree with TRBD1. Unmatched junction bases numbered 11, after V lost 3 bases and J lost 7 bases. From germline, CDR1 is SGHNT and CDR2 YYREEE (reference sequence). This CDR3 region has 15 residues. CDR3 coding DNA: TGTGCCAGCAGCTCCCCGGGACAGGGTTCATGGGAGCAGTACTTC. Amino acids: CASSSPGQGSWEQYF.

This chain joins TRBV10-1 and TRBJ1-1; 7 bases align to TRBD1. Trimming at V came to 5 bases and at J to 3 bases, leaving 9 bases not matched to a gene. CDR1 is WNHNN, CDR2 SYGVQD, per germline (reference sequence). The CDR3 contains 15 residues. CDR3: CASSYDRVRDTEAFF. CDR3 DNA sequence: TGCGCCAGCAGTTACGACAGGGTTCGGGACACTGAAGCTTTCTTT.

This chain joins TRBV6-6 and TRBJ2-7, with 11 bases aligning to TRBD1. The V segment lost 10 bases and the J segment 6 bases; nucleotides outside the gene matches: 11. CDR3 length equals 14 residues. Germline CDR1 reads MNHNY; CDR2 reads SVGAGI (reference sequence). The CDR3 sequence: CATDPGQGVTEQYF. CDR3 DNA sequence: TGTGCCACGGACCCGGGACAGGGGGTCACCGAGCAGTACTTC.

V usage is TRBV6-6 and J usage is TRBJ1-1; perhaps TRBD1 as D (5 bases). CDR1 is MNHNY and CDR2 is SVGAGI in the germline V gene (reference sequence). This CDR3 comprises 14 residues. The V and J ends lost 2 bases and 0 bases respectively, with 7 bases between them. The CDR3 reads CASSYQGMNTEAFF. In DNA, the CDR3 is TGTGCCAGCAGTTACCAGGGAATGAACACTGAAGCTTTCTTT.

There are a few counts of this clone. The genes are TRBV9 and TRBJ1-2, with D perhaps matching TRBD1 (5 bases). Germline V lookup: CDR1 SGDLS, CDR2 YYNGEE. The CDR3 covers 14 residues. V was clipped by 1 base and J by 4 bases, with 11 bases between them. The CDR3 nucleotides are TGTGCCAGCAGCGTAACCGGGGGGAGCTATGGCTACACCTTC. It specifies CASSVTGGSYGYTF.

V and J are TRBV28 and TRBJ2-7; 9 bases align to TRBD1. Trimming cost V 9 bases and J 5 bases; bases outside gene matches: 17. The CDR3 has 16 amino acids. Germline loops: CDR1 MDHEN, CDR2 SYDVKM. The CDR3 DNA reads as TGTGCCAGTGCACCGGGACAGGGAAGGGGACCTCACGAGCAGTACTTC. Protein sequence: CASAPGQGRGPHEQYF. Full variable domain (remainder filled in from reference TRBV28 and TRBJ2-7): DVKVTQSSRYLVKRTGEKVFLECVQDMDHENMFWYRQDPGLGLRLIYFSYDVKMKEKGDIPEGYSVSREKKERFSLILESASTNQTSMYLCASAPGQGRGPHEQYFGPGTRLTVT.

The chain recombines TRBV6-5 with TRBJ1-4; 9 nucleotides line up with TRBD1. Germline CDR1 MNHEY, CDR2 SVGAGI. Losses at the gene ends were 2 bases for V and 5 bases for J; bases not matched to a gene: 3. The CDR3 covers 15 residues. This CDR3 reads CASSYQGQGNEKLFF. The CDR3 DNA is TGTGCCAGCAGTTACCAGGGACAGGGAAATGAAAAACTGTTTTTT.

This rearrangement joins TRBV2 to TRBJ1-2, with D tentatively TRBD1 (6 bases). Germline CDR1 reads SNHLY; CDR2 reads FYNNEI. CDR3 length: 16 residues. Trimming shortened V by 5 bases and J by 3 bases, and 19 bases separated the two germline ends. The CDR3 reads CASSPYGTGKDYGYTF. CDR3 nucleotide sequence: TGTGCCAGCAGTCCTTATGGCACAGGGAAAGACTATGGCTACACCTTC.

The V gene is TRBV7-2, the J gene TRBJ2-7, with 7 bases aligning to TRBD1. This CDR3 region has 15 residues. After removal of 4 bases from V and 0 bases from J, the junction contained 6 bases not matched to a gene. From germline, CDR1 is SGHTA and CDR2 FQGNSA. The CDR3 DNA follows: TGTGCCAGCAGCTCGAAGGGGGCCTCCTCCTACGAGCAGTACTTC. Translation gives CASSSKGASSYEQYF.

J is TRBJ2-7 and V is TRBV14; TRBD1 aligns across 9 bases. Germline CDR1 SGHDN, CDR2 FVKESK. V trimming: 4 bases; J trimming: 4 bases; junction bases outside the gene matches: 8. The CDR3 covers 15 residues. The CDR3 sequence: CASSPLQGAGYEQYF. CDR3 bases: TGTGCCAGCAGCCCGCTACAGGGGGCTGGATACGAGCAGTACTTC.

There are a few counts of this clone. The V gene is TRBV29-1, the J gene TRBJ2-1, with TRBD2 matching over 9 bases. V was clipped by 7 bases and J by 4 bases; unmatched bases: 8. Germline CDR1 reads SQVTM; CDR2 reads ANQGSEA. The CDR3 is 14 amino acids. The CDR3 coding sequence is TGCAGCGCGTCCTCTAGCGGGGTATACAATGAGCAGTTCTTC. It is translated as CSASSSGVYNEQFF.